The present T cell receptor beta chain was sequenced within a study of regulatory T cells in long-lasting Graves disease. This clonotype came up many times. Its target is unknown. Noted time point: newly diagnosed GD, antithyroid drugs for less than 3 months. Researchers made the TCR library from RNA that was extracted from PBMCs. In each case, Graves' disease was diagnosed per American Thyroid Association guidelines. Arm-PCR of CDR3 regions with iRepertoire HTBI primers generated TCR beta libraries. TCRdb processed the multiplex PCR reads anew with MiXCR; each CDR3 protein has one entry. This sample has approximately 400,000 distinct CDR3 sequences; around a sixth occur once, and the top ten carry 22%. Regarding the study as a whole: Relative to newly diagnosed Graves' patients, persistent ones had lower TCR diversity.

Sequenced here: peripheral blood mononuclear cells (PBMCs), sampled at new diagnosis, from a patient treated with antithyroid drugs. This clonotype was obtained from a female donor with Graves disease.

DNA of the CDR3: TGTGCCAGCAGTGGAGACAGGGGGCAAGGCTACACCTTC. Translation gives CASSGDRGQGYTF. The rearrangement uses TRBV2 and TRBJ1-2, with 10 bases identical to TRBD1. CDR1 SNHLY and CDR2 FYNNEI come from the germline V gene. With V trimmed by 4 bases and J by 8 bases, 4 bases remained unmatched. CDR3 length: 13 amino acids.